This TCR beta chain appears in the sequencing data of a study of post-analysis software for immune sequencing data (dated by TCRdb to the mid-2010s). About the full investigation: Recorded disease courses included relapsing-remitting, secondary progressive and progressive-relapsing multiple sclerosis, with some patients lacking subtype annotation. The patient repertoires were set against around ten previously published healthy control repertoires from donors whose ages ranged from roughly 6 to 26 years. A subset of samples was prepared in parallel using single-end sample barcoding, then pooled and co-amplified after Illumina adapter ligation.

To demonstrate the VDJtools post-analysis software, TCR beta repertoires were profiled from the peripheral blood of 13 young patients with multiple sclerosis. The multiple sclerosis patients were children and adolescents between roughly 6 and 16 years of age. The CDR3 has 13 amino acids, counting the end cysteine and phenylalanine. The only DNA kept is the CDR3, 39 bases in frame from the first base. CDR1 is given as SNHLY and CDR2 as FYNNEI, both from the germline V gene. V is shortened by 0 bases, J by 7 bases, and the region joining them spans 9 bases. Results and caveats for the whole study, not just this receptor: Strong co-clustering of samples prepared in the same batch was shown by direct clustering with F measure, prompting a batch-effect correction. The multiple sclerosis patient group was slightly younger than the control group. Significantly higher frequencies in patients than in controls were found for roughly 5 TRBV segments, including TRBV5-6, TRBV5-1 and TRBV20-1. Normalized Chao1 diversity was significantly lower in multiple sclerosis patients than controls, suggesting substantial peripheral T-cell clonal expansion.

Libraries came from PCR. Sequenced using an Illumina HiSeq 2500. To reduce PCR and sequencing biases, unique molecular identifiers were built into the TCR beta cDNA libraries. Roughly 0.5 million cDNA molecules were obtained per 1 to 10 million input T cells, so each molecule approximated one T cell. The patient libraries were prepared and sequenced with the same protocol used for the earlier healthy control dataset. Within a given batch, samples were prepared together, multiplexed and sequenced on the same HiSeq lane. Under the source paper's analysis protocol: MIGEC handled the raw barcoded reads, throwing out single-read molecular identifier groups before consensus assembly and CDR3 extraction. Clonotype tables were post-analysed with VDJtools, and diversity was normalized by down-sampling all datasets to the smallest sample size. In repertoire overlap clustering, CDR3 amino acid sequences, but not nucleotide sequences, were matched to correct batch-related cross-sample contamination. TCRdb itself trimmed the public reads at Q25 with fastp, ran MiXCR and retained productive beta chains. Each record represents a unique CDR3 protein, reported with the most common genes and DNA among its rows. What appears here as the V and J calls and clone size reflects TCRdb's work, not the paper's. This sample is represented by a few hundred thousand distinct CDR3 sequences; around a third of them were singletons. The ten biggest clones cover approximately 6% of the sample.

Of note for this clonotype: This receptor's antigen is unknown. No quality values exist for individual bases; no much larger clone is one base distant.

Sequenced material: blood. This clonotype originated in a girl aged 2 to 17 with multiple sclerosis. Recombination connected TRBV2 to TRBJ1-2, with the D gene call left open. The bases read TGTGCCAGCAGTGAAGCAAACGGGGTTGGCTACACCTTC. Translated, this gives CASSEANGVGYTF.